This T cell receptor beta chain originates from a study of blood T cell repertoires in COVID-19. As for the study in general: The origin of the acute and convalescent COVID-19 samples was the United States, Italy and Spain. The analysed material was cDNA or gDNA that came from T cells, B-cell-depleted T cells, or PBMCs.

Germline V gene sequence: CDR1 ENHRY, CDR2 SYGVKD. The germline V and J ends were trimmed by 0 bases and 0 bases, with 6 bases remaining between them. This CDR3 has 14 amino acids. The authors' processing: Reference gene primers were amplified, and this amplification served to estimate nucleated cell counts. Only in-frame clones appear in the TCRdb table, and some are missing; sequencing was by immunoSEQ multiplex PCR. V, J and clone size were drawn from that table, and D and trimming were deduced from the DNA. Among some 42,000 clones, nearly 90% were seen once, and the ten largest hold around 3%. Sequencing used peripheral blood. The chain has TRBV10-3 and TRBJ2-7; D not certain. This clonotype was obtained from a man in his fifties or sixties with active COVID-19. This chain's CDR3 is CAISESTVSYEQYF. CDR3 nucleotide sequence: TGTGCCATCAGTGAGTCGACTGTCTCCTACGAGCAGTACTTC.